The T cell receptor beta chain under discussion was sequenced for a study of cytomegalovirus exposure and HLA in healthy donors. In the study overall: Most donors, about 77% of a few hundred genotyped, fell in the Caucasian-associated ancestry cluster.

V was shortened by 2 bases and J by 2 bases, with 11 bases between the two germline ends. The CDR3 has 14 residues. Germline loops: CDR1 SGHRS, CDR2 YFSETQ. Findings of the study overall: Accurate HLA-A and HLA-B prediction from TCR beta sequences was reported for most subjects.

PCR amplification relied on 60 Vbeta primers (plus 13 Jbeta primers). Here immunoSEQ multiplex PCR was the method, and the copy in TCRdb shows in-frame clones only, minus some. The table includes 150,000 or so clones, about three quarters detected once. Concerning this clone itself: Its antigen is unidentified.

V usage is TRBV5-1 and J usage is TRBJ2-7; possibly TRBD2 for D (6 bases). Sequencing was performed on PBMCs. This clonotype was sampled from a woman aged 40 to 49 in good health and CMV-seronegative. CDR3 region: CASSLIADAYEQYF. CDR3 bases: TGCGCCAGCAGCTTAATAGCGGACGCCTACGAGCAGTACTTC.